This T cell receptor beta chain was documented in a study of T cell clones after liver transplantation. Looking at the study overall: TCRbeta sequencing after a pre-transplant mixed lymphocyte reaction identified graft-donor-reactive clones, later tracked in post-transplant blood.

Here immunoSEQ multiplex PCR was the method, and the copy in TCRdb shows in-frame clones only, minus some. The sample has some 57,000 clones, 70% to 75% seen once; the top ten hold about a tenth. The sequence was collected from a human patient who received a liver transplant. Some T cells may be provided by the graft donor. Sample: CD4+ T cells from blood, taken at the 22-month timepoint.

The CDR3 is CASSYGQPGNTIYF. The CDR3 nucleotides are TGTGCCAGCAGTTACGGGCAGCCTGGAAACACCATATATTTT. V usage is TRBV6-5 and J usage is TRBJ1-3; no definite D call. This CDR3 comprises 14 residues. The germline CDR1 and CDR2 sequences are MNHEY and SVGAGI. V dropped 2 bases and J dropped 2 bases, with 7 bases sitting between them.